This T cell receptor beta chain was captured by sequencing in a study of siplizumab effects on memory and regulatory T cells. Notes on the study in general: Tracing alloreactive clones into unstimulated subsets worked for only a minor fraction of them.

The V and J ends lost 5 bases and 0 bases respectively, with 11 bases between them. Germline V gives CDR1 MNHNS, CDR2 SASEGT. This CDR3 contains 15 residues. Concerning this clone: Its cognate antigen is unknown.

Only in-frame clones appear in the TCRdb table, and some are missing; sequencing was by immunoSEQ multiplex PCR. The data show around 100,000 clones, with around 90% seen just once and 0.55% to 0.85% held by the top ten. Sequences were obtained from Tregs sorted from blood. The TCR sequence derives from a human donor in good health. The chain recombines TRBV6-1 with TRBJ1-5, with D perhaps matching TRBD1 (6 bases). CDR3 region: CASSLGQYSNQPQHF. CDR3 DNA sequence: TGTGCCAGCAGTTTAGGACAGTATAGCAATCAGCCCCAGCATTTT.